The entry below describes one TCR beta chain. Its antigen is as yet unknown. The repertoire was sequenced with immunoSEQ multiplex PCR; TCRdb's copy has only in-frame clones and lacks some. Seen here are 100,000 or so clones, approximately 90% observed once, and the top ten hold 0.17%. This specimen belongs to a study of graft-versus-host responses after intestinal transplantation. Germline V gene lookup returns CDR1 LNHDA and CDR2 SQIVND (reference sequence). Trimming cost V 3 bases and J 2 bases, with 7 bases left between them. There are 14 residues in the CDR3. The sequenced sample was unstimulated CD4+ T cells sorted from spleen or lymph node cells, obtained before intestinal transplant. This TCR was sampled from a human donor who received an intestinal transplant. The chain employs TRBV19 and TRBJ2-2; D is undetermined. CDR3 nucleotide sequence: TGTGCCAGTAGTATTATCTATAACACCGGGGAGCTGTTTTTT. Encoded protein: CASSIIYNTGELFF.